These 7 T cell receptor beta chains share one sample of origin, sequenced in a study of regulatory T cells in long-lasting Graves disease. Assembly of TCR beta libraries relied on iRepertoire HTBI primers together with Arm-PCR of CDR3 regions. TCRdb reanalysed the multiplex PCR reads using MiXCR and keeps one entry per CDR3 protein. Of 510,000 or so distinct CDR3 sequences in the sample, around 12% are singletons; the top ten hold 8.9%. Time point here: newly diagnosed GD, antithyroid drugs for less than 3 months. Extracted PBMC RNA gave rise to the TCR library. These sequences were also reported in another study, on T cells in Graves' hyperthyroidism and ophthalmopathy.

The sequenced sample was peripheral blood mononuclear cells (PBMCs), obtained at new diagnosis, from a patient treated with antithyroid drugs. The origin of the receptors is a woman aged 30 to 39 with Graves disease.

About this clonotype itself: This may come from a read error, since a much larger clone is one base off. The CDR3 coding sequence is TGTGCCAGTAGTATAGGAGCGGGAGGCGGGGACTACGAGCAGTTCTTC. The encoded protein is CASSIGAGGGDYEQFF. The chain combines TRBV19 with TRBJ2-1; 9 nucleotides match TRBD2. The V segment lost 1 base and the J segment 10 bases; nucleotides outside the gene matches: 11. The germline V gene has CDR1 LNHDA and CDR2 SQIVND (reference sequence). The CDR3 spans 16 residues.

This clonotype was counted at least ten times. In DNA, the CDR3 is TGTGCCATCAGTGGGGACAGGGTATACGAGCAGTACTTC. Amino acids: CAISGDRVYEQYF. This rearrangement joins TRBV10-3 to TRBJ2-7, with TRBD1 identical over 9 bases. Germline lookup yields CDR1 ENHRY and CDR2 SYGVKD. This CDR3 has 13 amino acids. The V gene end was trimmed by 4 bases and the J gene end by 4 bases; junction bases not matched to a gene: 2.

The J gene is TRBJ2-7, the V gene TRBV28, with D tentatively TRBD1 (5 bases). Trimming took 2 bases from V and 3 from J, leaving 17 bases between them. CDR3 size: 16 residues. CDR1 and CDR2 (germline): MDHEN, SYDVKM. CDR3 in amino acids: CASSLGLTATNYEQYF. As DNA, the CDR3 is TGTGCCAGCAGTTTAGGGTTGACAGCTACGAACTACGAGCAGTACTTC.

In this sample, this clonotype turned up many times. The CDR3 bases are TGTGCCAGCTCACCACCATCCAGGCTGAACACTGAAGCTTTCTTT. This gives the protein CASSPPSRLNTEAFF. The J gene is TRBJ1-1, the V gene TRBV18; D remains ambiguous. Germline V gene data show CDR1 as KGHSH and CDR2 as LQKENI. The CDR3 totals 15 residues. The V end was cut by 0 bases, the J end by 0 bases, with 8 bases between. The full variable domain, its missing parts supplied by reference TRBV18 and TRBJ1-1, is NAGVMQNPRHLVRRRGQEARLRCSPMKGHSHVYWYRQLPEEGLKFMVYLQKENIIDESGMPKERFSAEFPKEGPSILRIQQVVRGDSAAYFCASSPPSRLNTEAFFGQGTRLTVV.

This clonotype was recorded at least ten times. V usage is TRBV19 and J usage is TRBJ1-5; D remains ambiguous. The CDR3 is 12 residues long. V was cut by 10 bases and J by 1 base, with 8 bases left in between. Germline assignment: CDR1 LNHDA and CDR2 SQIVND (reference sequence). The CDR3 protein is CATSLSNQPQHF. In nucleotides, the CDR3 is TGTGCCACCTCCTTGAGCAATCAGCCCCAGCATTTT.

Regarding this clonotype: This sequence may be a read error, since a much larger clone differs from it by one base. The CDR3 sequence is CASSQQVNTEAFF. The CDR3 DNA is TGTGCCAGCAGCCAACAGGTGAACACTGAAGCTTTCTTT. The V and J genes are TRBV11-2 and TRBJ1-1, with D perhaps matching TRBD1 (5 bases). This CDR3 is 13 amino acids long. With 5 bases removed from V and 0 bases from J, the gap between germline ends came to 7 bases. Germline CDR1 and CDR2: SGHAT and FQNNGV.

This clonotype was found a few times. V and J are TRBV6-1 and TRBJ2-7; D is uncertain. V gave up 1 base and J gave up 1 base, with 8 bases separating them. The CDR3 spans 14 residues. Looked up from germline, CDR1 is MNHNS and CDR2 is SASEGT. The CDR3 is CASSEVNGSYEQYF. The CDR3 coding sequence is TGTGCCAGCAGTGAAGTGAACGGTTCCTACGAGCAGTACTTC.